Shown below are 26 T cell receptor beta chains from a single sample sequenced in a study of blood T cell repertoires in COVID-19. Clones were sequenced by immunoSEQ multiplex PCR, and TCRdb holds only the in-frame ones, with some missing. The profile shows approximately 230,000 clones, 70% to 90% of them singletons. Sequencing input: peripheral blood. These receptors came from a man younger than 35 with active or convalescent COVID-19.

The V call is TRBV29-1, the J call TRBJ2-5, with D possibly matching TRBD2 (5 bases). The CDR3 contains 12 residues. V gave up 4 bases and J gave up 1 base, with 7 bases separating them. Germline V lookup: CDR1 SQVTM, CDR2 ANQGSEA. CDR3 loop: CSVGLLQETQYF. CDR3 DNA sequence: TGCAGCGTTGGACTACTCCAAGAGACCCAGTACTTC. Full variable domain (missing parts from reference TRBV29-1 and TRBJ2-5): SAVISQKPSRDICQRGTSLTIQCQVDSQVTMMFWYRQQPGQSLTLIATANQGSEATYESGFVIDKFPISRPNLTFSTLTVSNMSPEDSSIYLCSVGLLQETQYFGPGTRLLVL.

This clone was detected only a few times. The V call is TRBV6-4, the J call TRBJ1-6; no clear D gene. Trimming removed 6 bases from V and 7 bases from J, with 10 bases in between. Germline values: CDR1 MRHNA, CDR2 SNTAGT. The CDR3 extends over 13 amino acids. This CDR3 is CASRESTNSPLHF. As DNA, the CDR3 is TGTGCCAGCAGAGAATCCACAAATTCACCCCTCCACTTT.

This chain uses TRBV12-3 or TRBV12-4 with TRBJ1-1, with TRBD1 matching over 7 bases. V lost 8 bases and J lost 4; bases outside the gene matches: 7. The CDR3 has 13 amino acids. The DNA for the CDR3 is TGTGCCAGCGGGAAGGGGGCACTCACTGAAGCTTTCTTT. This codes for CASGKGALTEAFF.

The chain links TRBV15 to TRBJ2-3; 7 bases map to TRBD2. V lost 1 base to trimming and J lost 0 bases; unmatched junction nucleotides: 4. The CDR3 extends over 16 amino acids. Per the germline V gene, CDR1 is LNHNV and CDR2 is YYDKDF (reference sequence). The CDR3 nucleotides are TGTGCCACCAGCAGAGTGAGCGGGGCTAGCACAGATACGCAGTATTTT. Its protein product is CATSRVSGASTDTQYF. The full variable domain, completed using reference TRBV15 and TRBJ2-3, is DAMVIQNPRYQVTQFGKPVTLSCSQTLNHNVMYWYQQKSSQAPKLLFHYYDKDFNNEADTPDNFQSRRPNTSFCFLDIRSPGLGDTAMYLCATSRVSGASTDTQYFGPGTRLTVL.

The rearrangement joins TRBV7-2 to TRBJ1-1; no definite D call. Germline CDR1 is SGHTA and CDR2 is FQGNSA. Deletions cut 5 bases from V and 6 bases from J, with 13 bases between. The CDR3 covers 13 residues. In DNA, the CDR3 is TGTGCCAGCAGCGTTCATACCCTAGCTGAAGCTTTCTTT. This sequence encodes CASSVHTLAEAFF.

The chain combines TRBV11-2 with TRBJ2-5; 10 bases align to TRBD1. Trimming removed 5 bases from V and 6 bases from J; junction bases left unmatched: 9. Germline assignment: CDR1 SGHAT and CDR2 FQNNGV. The CDR3 is 15 amino acids. In DNA, the CDR3 is TGTGCCAGCAGCCGATTGGGGACAGGGGCGCAGACCCAGTACTTC. It yields the protein CASSRLGTGAQTQYF.

The V call is TRBV23-1, the J call TRBJ1-5; TRBD1 aligns across 8 bases. TRBV23-1 is an ORF, and what it does is uncertain. After removal of 2 bases from V and 5 bases from J, the junction contained 8 bases not matched to a gene. The CDR3 is made up of 16 amino acids. The CDR3 loop reads CASSQHSYRGDQPQHF. CDR3 in DNA: TGCGCCAGCAGTCAACACTCCTACAGGGGGGATCAGCCCCAGCATTTT.

This chain uses TRBV5-5 with TRBJ1-1; D is possibly TRBD1 (6 bases). Germline V gene lookup returns CDR1 SGHKS and CDR2 YYEKEE (reference sequence). Trimming shortened V by 0 bases and J by 4 bases, and 13 bases separated the two germline ends. This CDR3 is 15 amino acids long. The CDR3, as DNA: TGTGCCAGCAGCTTGGTTCTGGGGGCCGGCACTGAAGCTTTCTTT. This codes for CASSLVLGAGTEAFF.

The chain uses TRBV7-2 and TRBJ1-3; D remains ambiguous. The germline V and J ends were trimmed by 9 bases and 0 bases, with 15 bases remaining between them. Germline CDR1 reads SGHTA; CDR2 reads FQGNSA. This CDR3 contains 15 residues. CDR3 bases: TGTGCCAGTTCTAAAAACCCCCCCTCTGGAAACACCATATATTTT. This gives the protein CASSKNPPSGNTIYF.

This clone was observed a handful of times. The chain recombines TRBV21-1 with TRBJ2-7; the D segment call TRBD1 is taken from the table without a DNA check. TRBV21-1 is a pseudogene. The CDR3 totals 14 residues. CDR3 region: CASRLTGTDHEQYF. The CDR3, as DNA: TGTGCCAGCAGGCTAACCGGGACAGACCACGAGCAGTACTTC.

CDR3 protein: CATSTRTGDTDTQYF. In nucleotides, the CDR3 is TGTGCCACCAGCACCCGGACTGGGGACACAGATACGCAGTATTTT. The chain combines TRBV15 with TRBJ2-3, with D possibly being TRBD2 (5 bases). V lost 4 bases, J lost 2 bases, and 13 bases lay in between. The CDR3 runs 15 residues. Germline lookup yields CDR1 LNHNV and CDR2 YYDKDF (reference sequence).

The J gene is TRBJ1-2, the V gene TRBV6-6; D is ambiguous. Germline CDR1 and CDR2: MNHNY and SVGAGI (reference sequence). V lost 0 bases to trimming and J lost 5 bases, with 13 bases between them. This CDR3 has 15 amino acids. The CDR3, as DNA: TGTGCCAGCAGTTACTCCTTCCCCAAAGAGTATGGCTACACCTTC. Protein sequence: CASSYSFPKEYGYTF.

This chain uses TRBV7-2 with TRBJ2-3; 7 bases fit TRBD2. After removal of 3 bases from V and 4 bases from J, the junction contained 7 bases not matched to a gene. This CDR3 has 15 residues. Looked up from germline, CDR1 is SGHTA and CDR2 is FQGNSA. CDR3 sequence (DNA): TGTGCCAGCAGCTTTTCGCCGCGGGAGCCAGATACGCAGTATTTT. The encoded protein is CASSFSPREPDTQYF.

The rearrangement uses TRBV30 and TRBJ1-1, with unresolved D. The CDR3 loop spans 15 amino acids. V lost 2 bases and J lost 0, with 13 bases in between. Per germline, CDR1 GTSNPN and CDR2 SVGIG (reference sequence). CDR3 in DNA: TGTGCCTGGAGTAGGACGCGAGGGCTGAACACTGAAGCTTTCTTT. Amino acid sequence: CAWSRTRGLNTEAFF.

The rearrangement uses TRBV5-1 and TRBJ1-2; D is possibly TRBD1 (6 bases). The V end lost 0 bases, the J end lost 4 bases, and 13 bases lay between the germline ends. CDR3 length equals 15 residues. Germline-derived CDR1 and CDR2 are SGHRS and YFSETQ. This CDR3 is CASSLAAQGSYGYTF. For the CDR3, the DNA is TGCGCCAGCAGCTTGGCGGCCCAGGGGAGCTATGGCTACACCTTC. Combining the CDR3 with reference TRBV5-1 and TRBJ1-2 gives the whole variable domain KAGVTQTPRYLIKTRGQQVTLSCSPISGHRSVSWYQQTPGQGLQFLFEYFSETQRNKGNFPGRFSGRQFSNSRSEMNVSTLELGDSALYLCASSLAAQGSYGYTFGSGTRLTVV.

The chain carries TRBV7-2 and TRBJ1-5, with TRBD1 matching 7 bases. Germline assignment: CDR1 SGHTA and CDR2 FQGNSA. CDR3 length equals 15 residues. Trimming cost V 5 bases and J 0 bases; bases outside gene matches: 4. Written as DNA, the CDR3 is TGTGCCAGCAGCCGGACAGGTTATAGCAATCAGCCCCAGCATTTT. Translation gives CASSRTGYSNQPQHF. Together with reference TRBV7-2 and TRBJ1-5, the CDR3 gives the full variable domain: GAGVSQSPSNKVTEKGKDVELRCDPISGHTALYWYRQSLGQGLEFLIYFQGNSAPDKSGLPSDRFSAERTGGSVSTLTIQRTQQEDSAVYLCASSRTGYSNQPQHFGDGTRLSIL.

The chain links TRBV5-4 to TRBJ2-5; D perhaps matches TRBD2 (6 bases). The ends were cut back, 1 base at V and 2 bases at J, with 15 bases in the middle. Germline V lookup: CDR1 SGHNT, CDR2 YYREEE (reference sequence). The length of the CDR3 is 16 residues. CDR3: CASSLIGRGEQETQYF. CDR3 nucleotide sequence: TGTGCCAGCAGCTTGATAGGGCGGGGAGAGCAAGAGACCCAGTACTTC.

The V and J genes are TRBV28 and TRBJ1-5; D is possibly TRBD1 (5 bases). Trimming took 5 bases from V and 6 from J, leaving 20 bases between them. The CDR3 has 16 amino acids. Germline lookup yields CDR1 MDHEN and CDR2 SYDVKM. In DNA form, the CDR3 reads TGTGCCAGCAGTGGGGTGGGGGGTGGTTTATTTCAGCCCCAGCATTTT. This encodes CASSGVGGGLFQPQHF.

Concerning this clone: Additional DNA sequences in this sample encode the identical CDR3. This rearrangement joins TRBV5-1 to TRBJ1-2; a possible D gene is TRBD1 (5 bases). The length of the CDR3 is 14 residues. Germline assignment: CDR1 SGHRS and CDR2 YFSETQ. Trimming stripped 0 bases from V and 0 bases from J, with 6 bases between. This CDR3 reads CASSLGDSNYGYTF. As DNA, the CDR3 is TGCGCCAGCAGCTTGGGGGACTCTAACTATGGCTACACCTTC.

V is TRBV19 and J is TRBJ1-2; the D gene is possibly TRBD1 (5 bases). Germline V gene sequence: CDR1 LNHDA, CDR2 SQIVND (reference sequence). The CDR3 runs 16 residues. V lost 7 bases and J lost 4, with 22 bases in between. This CDR3 is CASTYPRGGVGYGYTF. The CDR3 nucleotides are TGTGCCAGTACCTATCCTAGGGGCGGTGTGGGCTATGGCTACACCTTC.

This chain uses TRBV5-4 with TRBJ2-5, with D perhaps matching TRBD1 (6 bases). Trimming removed 6 bases at V and 0 bases at J, with 15 bases between. CDR1 and CDR2 from the germline V gene are SGHNT and YYREEE (reference sequence). The CDR3 totals 15 residues. The CDR3 sequence is CASNQGLGYQETQYF. DNA of the CDR3: TGTGCCAGCAACCAGGGGCTGGGGTACCAAGAGACCCAGTACTTC.

This sequence joins TRBV7-9 and TRBJ1-4; 8 nucleotides agree with TRBD1. Germline loops: CDR1 SEHNR, CDR2 FQNEAQ (reference sequence). V was clipped by 2 bases and J by 2 bases; unmatched bases: 13. There are 19 residues in the CDR3. This CDR3 is CASSLRRAGGSPTNEKLFF. For the CDR3, the DNA is TGTGCCAGCAGCTTACGTCGGGCAGGGGGCAGCCCTACTAATGAAAAACTGTTTTTT.

V usage is TRBV11-2 and J usage is TRBJ2-7; TRBD1 aligns across 9 bases. There are 14 residues in the CDR3. CDR1 and CDR2 from the germline V gene are SGHAT and FQNNGV. V lost 5 bases, J lost 4 bases, and 6 bases stayed unmatched. The CDR3 reads CASSKDRGGYEQYF. The CDR3 nucleotides are TGTGCCAGCAGCAAGGACAGGGGAGGATACGAGCAGTACTTC.

In its sample, this clone was seen once. CDR3 nucleotide sequence: TGTGCCAGCAGCTCGATCGGGACAGGGGACGAAAAACTGTTTTTT. It encodes CASSSIGTGDEKLFF. This chain connects TRBV7-9 to TRBJ1-4, with 10 positions matching TRBD1. Looked up from germline, CDR1 is SEHNR and CDR2 is FQNEAQ (reference sequence). The CDR3 has 15 amino acids. The ends lost 4 bases at V and 8 bases at J; junction bases unmatched: 7.

Turning to this clone: At one end, the junction sequence differs from germline, possibly due to a read error. The chain uses TRBV3-1 (or the pseudogene TRBV3-2) and TRBJ2-4, with D possibly matching TRBD2 (5 bases). Germline lookup yields CDR1 LGHDT and CDR2 YNNKEL (reference sequence). The CDR3 length is 15 residues. CDR3 amino acids: CASSQDWLAENIQYF. CDR3 sequence (DNA): TGTGCCAGCAGCCAAGACTGGCTAGCCGAAAACATTCAGTACTTC.

This chain uses TRBV11-2 with TRBJ2-6; tentatively, D is TRBD2 (5 bases). The CDR3 runs to 17 residues. The V end lost 6 bases, the J end lost 4 bases, and 19 bases lay between the germline ends. CDR1 and CDR2 (germline): SGHAT, FQNNGV. The DNA of the CDR3 is TGTGCCAGCAGGACCCCAGGCGGGCGTGGGGGGGCCAACGTCCTGACTTTC. This encodes CASRTPGGRGGANVLTF.